This entry lists 21 T cell receptor beta chains sequenced from one sample in a study of cytomegalovirus exposure and HLA in healthy donors. Primers for the PCR totalled 60 Vbeta and 13 Jbeta. TCRdb's copy holds only in-frame clones and misses some; the assay was immunoSEQ multiplex PCR. The table includes 210,000 or so clones, approximately 80% detected once. The sample was PBMCs. These receptors originate from a girl aged 10 to 17 in good health and CMV-seronegative.

The CDR3 DNA is TGTGCCAGCAGTTTATCGTACAGGGGGCTTGATACGCAGTATTTT. This sequence encodes CASSLSYRGLDTQYF. J is TRBJ2-3 and V is TRBV27; 9 nucleotides line up with TRBD1. Germline V lookup: CDR1 MNHEY, CDR2 SMNVEV (reference sequence). The CDR3 spans 15 residues. The junction had 4 bases not matched to a gene; V was cut back by 0 bases and J by 6 bases.

The gene calls are TRBV19 and TRBJ2-7; 10 bases are a match to TRBD2. V was clipped by 5 bases and J by 2 bases; unmatched bases: 6. The CDR3 extends over 15 amino acids. The germline V gene has CDR1 LNHDA and CDR2 SQIVND (reference sequence). The CDR3 loop reads CASSEGLAPTYEQYF. The CDR3 region has the DNA TGTGCCAGTAGTGAGGGACTAGCGCCTACCTACGAGCAGTACTTC.

This clone has a single count. The V call is TRBV27, the J call TRBJ2-5; 8 bases agree with TRBD2. Germline assignment: CDR1 MNHEY and CDR2 SMNVEV (reference sequence). This CDR3 has 14 residues. After removal of 6 bases from V and 3 bases from J, the junction contained 6 bases not matched to a gene. Written as DNA, the CDR3 is TGTGCCAGCAGCTTCGGGGGGGCTGAAGAGACCCAGTACTTC. Translation: CASSFGGAEETQYF.

V and J are TRBV30 and TRBJ1-5; 7 positions match TRBD1. This CDR3 spans 13 amino acids. Looked up from germline, CDR1 is GTSNPN and CDR2 is SVGIG (reference sequence). Germline trimming cut 0 bases from V and 7 bases from J; bases unmatched to any gene: 3. The chain's CDR3 is CAWSVQGRQPQHF. CDR3 nucleotides: TGTGCCTGGAGTGTACAGGGGAGGCAGCCCCAGCATTTT.

The J gene is TRBJ1-2, the V gene TRBV4-3, with D possibly TRBD1 on 5 matching bases. V was pared by 3 bases and J by 4 bases, with 21 bases between. The germline gives CDR1 LGHNA, CDR2 YSLEER. The CDR3 spans 17 residues. The CDR3 spells CASSHPSSQGGTYGYTF. The CDR3 DNA sequence: TGCGCCAGCAGCCATCCCTCCTCGCAGGGAGGGACCTATGGCTACACCTTC.

This rearrangement joins TRBV18 to TRBJ2-7; 7 bases are a match to TRBD1. Trimming took 5 bases from V and 4 from J; bases not matched to a gene: 5. There are 13 residues in the CDR3. Germline loops: CDR1 KGHSH, CDR2 LQKENI. CDR3 DNA: TGTGCCAGCTCAAGGGGGCAGAGGTACGAGCAGTACTTC. Residues: CASSRGQRYEQYF.

The rearrangement uses TRBV7-8 and TRBJ2-1, with D possibly TRBD2 on 5 matching bases. Germline V gene data show CDR1 as SGHVS and CDR2 as FQNEAQ. Trimming shortened V by 4 bases and J by 13 bases, and 14 bases separated the two germline ends. The CDR3 covers 12 residues. CDR3 sequence (DNA): TGTGCCAGCAGCTATTCAGCGGAATATCAGTTCTTC. It is translated as CASSYSAEYQFF. The complete variable domain, with remaining parts taken from reference TRBV7-8 and TRBJ2-1, reads GAGVSQSPRYKVAKRGQDVALRCDPISGHVSLFWYQQALGQGPEFLTYFQNEAQLDKSGLPSDRFFAERPEGSVSTLKIQRTQQEDSAVYLCASSYSAEYQFFGPGTRLTVL.

The chain is built from TRBV6-6 and TRBJ1-1, with D possibly matching TRBD1 (6 bases). Trimming removed 7 bases from V and 7 bases from J, with 19 bases in between. The CDR3 contains 14 residues. Germline loops: CDR1 MNHNY, CDR2 SVGAGI (reference sequence). CDR3 sequence (DNA): TGTGCCAGCAATGGGGCCCAGGGGACCGATGAAGCTTTCTTT. It translates to CASNGAQGTDEAFF.

V gene TRBV28 combines with J gene TRBJ1-2; 7 nucleotides agree with TRBD1. Germline-derived CDR1 and CDR2 are MDHEN and SYDVKM. The CDR3 extends over 17 amino acids. The trim removed 2 bases at V and 1 base at J, leaving 10 bases unmatched. The CDR3 sequence is CASSLPPGAGGNYGYTF. As DNA, the CDR3 is TGTGCCAGCAGTTTACCCCCTGGGGCAGGGGGTAACTATGGCTACACCTTC.

The chain recombines TRBV9 with TRBJ2-2; 9 nucleotides agree with TRBD1. This CDR3 has 17 residues. Germline CDR1 and CDR2: SGDLS and YYNGEE. Trimming took 2 bases from V and 6 from J; bases not matched to a gene: 11. In nucleotides, the CDR3 is TGTGCCAGCAGCGTGGGGACAGGGAGGTATGATTCCGGGGAGCTGTTTTTT. Protein product: CASSVGTGRYDSGELFF.

The chain employs TRBV28 and TRBJ1-1; 8 bases align to TRBD1. Trimming cost V 8 bases and J 6 bases; bases outside gene matches: 14. Germline lookup yields CDR1 MDHEN and CDR2 SYDVKM. This CDR3 has 15 amino acids. CDR3 sequence (DNA): TGTGCCAGCGGCAGGGGGCCTCACTGGGGCGCTGAAGCTTTCTTT. Protein product: CASGRGPHWGAEAFF.

The V and J genes are TRBV27 and TRBJ2-3; D is perhaps TRBD1 (5 bases). V dropped 5 bases and J dropped 3 bases, with 15 bases sitting between them. The CDR3 has 15 residues. CDR1 and CDR2 (germline): MNHEY, SMNVEV (reference sequence). The CDR3 sequence is CASSEGVSSTDTQYF. The CDR3 nucleotides are TGTGCCAGCAGTGAAGGGGTTAGTTCGACAGATACGCAGTATTTT.

CDR3 residues: CASSVVWTVNTEAFF. As DNA, the CDR3 is TGTGCCAGCTCGGTGGTTTGGACTGTGAACACTGAAGCTTTCTTT. The V call is TRBV2, the J call TRBJ1-1, with D unresolved. The germline V and J ends were trimmed by 8 bases and 0 bases, with 16 bases remaining between them. CDR1 SNHLY and CDR2 FYNNEI come from the germline V gene. The CDR3 consists of 15 residues.

The chain combines TRBV28 with TRBJ2-7; 9 nucleotides line up with TRBD1. The CDR3 runs to 15 residues. Germline-derived CDR1 and CDR2 are MDHEN and SYDVKM. V shed 9 bases, J shed 6 bases, and the junction held 15 bases outside the gene matches. The CDR3 is CARVYRTGARSEQYF. In nucleotides, the CDR3 is TGTGCCAGAGTCTATCGGACAGGGGCTCGGAGCGAGCAGTACTTC. Variable domain in full (rest from reference TRBV28 and TRBJ2-7): DVKVTQSSRYLVKRTGEKVFLECVQDMDHENMFWYRQDPGLGLRLIYFSYDVKMKEKGDIPEGYSVSREKKERFSLILESASTNQTSMYLCARVYRTGARSEQYFGPGTRLTVT.

The rearrangement links TRBV4-3 to TRBJ1-3; D gene ambiguous. There are 15 residues in the CDR3. The V gene's germline CDR1 is LGHNA and CDR2 YSLEER. Trimming left V 0 bases short and J 2 bases short, with 8 bases between. The CDR3 coding sequence is TGCGCCAGCAGCCAAGACGCAGGTACTGGAAACACCATATATTTT. Amino acids: CASSQDAGTGNTIYF.

This chain joins TRBV29-1 and TRBJ1-1, with no clear D. CDR3 length equals 10 residues. In germline, CDR1 is SQVTM, CDR2 ANQGSEA. V gave up 4 bases and J gave up 7 bases, with 7 bases separating them. CDR3 amino acids: CSVAQSEAFF. For the CDR3, the DNA is TGCAGCGTTGCACAGAGTGAAGCTTTCTTT. The full variable domain, in which reference TRBV29-1 and TRBJ1-1 provide the parts outside the CDR3, is SAVISQKPSRDICQRGTSLTIQCQVDSQVTMMFWYRQQPGQSLTLIATANQGSEATYESGFVIDKFPISRPNLTFSTLTVSNMSPEDSSIYLCSVAQSEAFFGQGTRLTVV.

The chain combines TRBV11-2 with TRBJ2-3, with 9 positions matching TRBD2. Germline CDR1 and CDR2: SGHAT and FQNNGV. With 5 bases clipped from V and 5 bases from J, the junction kept 8 bases outside the gene matches. This CDR3 region has 15 residues. The CDR3 nucleotides are TGTGCCAGCAGCGGTAGCGGGAGAGTGGTAGATACGCAGTATTTT. It is translated as CASSGSGRVVDTQYF.

The CDR3 reads CASRKGNYGYTF. CDR3 sequence (DNA): TGTGCCAGCAGAAAGGGGAACTATGGCTACACCTTC. The chain employs TRBV4-2 and TRBJ1-2, with D possibly matching TRBD1 (5 bases). This CDR3 is built from 12 residues. Germline CDR1 is LGHNA and CDR2 is YNFKEQ. Trimming removed 6 bases at V and 2 bases at J, with 7 bases between.

The chain has TRBV28 and TRBJ2-3; D is perhaps TRBD2 (6 bases). CDR1 and CDR2 from the germline V gene are MDHEN and SYDVKM. With 2 bases removed from V and 0 bases from J, the gap between germline ends came to 9 bases. The CDR3 totals 15 residues. CDR3 sequence (DNA): TGTGCCAGCAGTTTACGCGGGATCAGCACAGATACGCAGTATTTT. Encoded protein: CASSLRGISTDTQYF.

This chain uses TRBV5-4 with TRBJ2-5, with 9 bases aligning to TRBD1. The tail of the sequence fits TRBJ2-7 better, so the J call may be wrong. CDR1 is SGHNT and CDR2 is YYREEE in the germline V gene (reference sequence). This CDR3 is 16 amino acids long. The CDR3 here is CASSRTSGQGAYEQYF. The DNA for the CDR3 is TGTGCCAGCAGCAGGACATCGGGACAGGGTGCCTACGAGCAGTACTTC.

This chain links TRBV9 with TRBJ2-5; D not resolved. The ends were cut back, 0 bases at V and 9 bases at J, with 3 bases in the middle. Germline loops: CDR1 SGDLS, CDR2 YYNGEE. The CDR3 is 10 residues long. CDR3 sequence reads: CASSVASQYF. CDR3 nucleotides: TGTGCCAGCAGCGTAGCTTCCCAGTACTTC.